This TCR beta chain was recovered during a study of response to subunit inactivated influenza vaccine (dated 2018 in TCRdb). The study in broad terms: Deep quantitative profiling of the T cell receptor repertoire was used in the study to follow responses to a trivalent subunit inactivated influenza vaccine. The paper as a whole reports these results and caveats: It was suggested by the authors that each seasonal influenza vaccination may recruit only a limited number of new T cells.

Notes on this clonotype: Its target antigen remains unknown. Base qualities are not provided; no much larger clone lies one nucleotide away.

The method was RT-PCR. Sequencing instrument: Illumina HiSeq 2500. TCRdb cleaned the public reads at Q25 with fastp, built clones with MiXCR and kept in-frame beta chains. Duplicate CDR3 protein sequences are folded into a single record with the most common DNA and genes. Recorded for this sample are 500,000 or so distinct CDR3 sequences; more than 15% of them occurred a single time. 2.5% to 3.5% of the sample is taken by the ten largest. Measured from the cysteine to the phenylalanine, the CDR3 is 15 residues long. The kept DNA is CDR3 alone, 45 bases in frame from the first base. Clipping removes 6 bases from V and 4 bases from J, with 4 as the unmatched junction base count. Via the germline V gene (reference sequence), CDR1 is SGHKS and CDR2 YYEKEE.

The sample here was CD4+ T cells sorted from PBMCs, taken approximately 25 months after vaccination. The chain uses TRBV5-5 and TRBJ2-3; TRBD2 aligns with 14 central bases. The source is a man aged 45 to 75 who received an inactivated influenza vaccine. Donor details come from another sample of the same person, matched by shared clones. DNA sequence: TGTGCCAGCAACCGACTAGCGGGGGGGCCAGATACGCAGTATTTT. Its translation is CASNRLAGGPDTQYF.